This T cell receptor beta chain was observed in a study of cytomegalovirus exposure and HLA in healthy donors. Study-wide results and caveats: In a later analysis, at a false discovery rate of 0.05, under 20,000 TCR beta sequences were associated with HLA alleles.

Points on this clone: Its antigen remains unidentified.

The germline V gene has CDR1 SNHLY and CDR2 FYNNEI. This CDR3 contains 13 residues. The ends lost 7 bases at V and 5 bases at J; junction bases unmatched: 5. A multiplex PCR was run with 60 Vbeta primers and 13 Jbeta primers. Method: immunoSEQ multiplex PCR; TCRdb's copy keeps in-frame clones and lacks some. There are some 120,000 clones in the sample; 80% to 90% occur only once, and under 3% lies in the top ten. The clonotype was recovered from a woman in her late teens or twenties in good health and CMV-seropositive. The chain joins TRBV2 to TRBJ1-2; TRBD1 matches at 9 bases. The sample consisted of PBMCs. Written as DNA, the CDR3 is TGTGCCAGCATCCGGGACAGGGAATATGGCTACACCTTC. Amino acid sequence: CASIRDREYGYTF.